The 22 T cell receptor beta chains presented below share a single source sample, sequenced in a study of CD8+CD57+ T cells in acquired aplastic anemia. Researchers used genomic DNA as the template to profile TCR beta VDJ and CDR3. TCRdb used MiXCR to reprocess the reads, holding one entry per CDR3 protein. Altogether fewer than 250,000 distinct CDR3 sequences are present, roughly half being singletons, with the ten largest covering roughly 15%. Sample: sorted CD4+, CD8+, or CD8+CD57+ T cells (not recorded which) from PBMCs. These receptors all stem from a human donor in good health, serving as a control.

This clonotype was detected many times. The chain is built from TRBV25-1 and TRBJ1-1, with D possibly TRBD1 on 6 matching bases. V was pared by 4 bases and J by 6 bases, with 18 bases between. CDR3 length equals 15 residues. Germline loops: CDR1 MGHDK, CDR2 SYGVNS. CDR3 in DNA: TGTGCCAGCAGTGCAACATTTGGGGGCGCGTCTGAAGCTTTCTTT. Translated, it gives CASSATFGGASEAFF.

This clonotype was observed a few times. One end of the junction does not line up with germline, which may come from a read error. This CDR3 is CASSPGTGGGNSPPHF. In nucleotides, the CDR3 is TGTGCCAGCAGCCCCGGGACAGGGGGCGGAAATTCGCCCCCCCACTTT. The chain couples TRBV9 to TRBJ1-6, with TRBD1 matching 12 bases. The CDR3 length is 16 residues. The germline gives CDR1 SGDLS, CDR2 YYNGEE.

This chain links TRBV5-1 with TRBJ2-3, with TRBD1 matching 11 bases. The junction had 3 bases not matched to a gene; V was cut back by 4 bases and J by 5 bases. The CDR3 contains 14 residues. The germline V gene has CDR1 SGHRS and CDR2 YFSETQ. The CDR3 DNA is TGCGCCAGCAGCAGGGGACAGGGGGAAGATACGCAGTATTTT. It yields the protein CASSRGQGEDTQYF.

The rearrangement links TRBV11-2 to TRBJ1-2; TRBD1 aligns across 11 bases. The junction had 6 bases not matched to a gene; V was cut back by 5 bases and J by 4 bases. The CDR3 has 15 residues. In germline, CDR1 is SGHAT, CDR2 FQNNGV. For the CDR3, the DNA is TGTGCCAGCAGCACCCGGACAGGGGGCCTCTATGGCTACACCTTC. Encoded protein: CASSTRTGGLYGYTF. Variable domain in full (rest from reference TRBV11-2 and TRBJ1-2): EAGVAQSPRYKIIEKRQSVAFWCNPISGHATLYWYQQILGQGPKLLIQFQNNGVVDDSQLPKDRFSAERLKGVDSTLKIQPAKLEDSAVYLCASSTRTGGLYGYTFGSGTRLTVV.

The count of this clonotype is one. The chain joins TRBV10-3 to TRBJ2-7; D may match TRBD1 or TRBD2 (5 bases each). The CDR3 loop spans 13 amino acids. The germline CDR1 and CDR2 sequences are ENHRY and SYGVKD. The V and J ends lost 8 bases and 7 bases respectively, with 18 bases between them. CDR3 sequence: CAIGELTAAEQYF. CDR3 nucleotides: TGTGCCATCGGAGAGCTGACAGCGGCGGAGCAGTACTTC.

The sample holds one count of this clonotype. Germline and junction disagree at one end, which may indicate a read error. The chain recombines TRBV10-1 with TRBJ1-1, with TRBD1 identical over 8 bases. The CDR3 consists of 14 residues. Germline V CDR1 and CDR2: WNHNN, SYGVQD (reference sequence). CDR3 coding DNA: TGCGCCAGCAGTTATGGACAGGGTGGAACTGATGCTTTCTTT. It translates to CASSYGQGGTDAFF.

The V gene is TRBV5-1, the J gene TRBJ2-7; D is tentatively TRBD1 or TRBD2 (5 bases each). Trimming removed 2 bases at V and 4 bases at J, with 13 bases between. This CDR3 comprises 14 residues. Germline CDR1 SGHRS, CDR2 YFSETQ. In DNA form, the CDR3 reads TGCGCCAGCAGCTTCGGGACCAGAGAATACGAGCAGTACTTC. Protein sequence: CASSFGTREYEQYF.

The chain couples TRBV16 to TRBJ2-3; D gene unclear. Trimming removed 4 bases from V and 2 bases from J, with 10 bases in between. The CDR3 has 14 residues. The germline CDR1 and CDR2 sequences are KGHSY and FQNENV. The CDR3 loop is CASSPPRDTDTQYF. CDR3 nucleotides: TGTGCCAGCAGCCCCCCAAGGGACACAGATACGCAGTATTTT.

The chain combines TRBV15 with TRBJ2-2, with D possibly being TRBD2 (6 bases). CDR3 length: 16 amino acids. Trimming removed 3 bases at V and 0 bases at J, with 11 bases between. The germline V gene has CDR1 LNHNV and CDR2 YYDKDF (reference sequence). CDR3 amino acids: CATSRGWRANTGELFF. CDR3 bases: TGTGCCACCAGCAGGGGTTGGAGGGCGAACACCGGGGAGCTGTTTTTT.

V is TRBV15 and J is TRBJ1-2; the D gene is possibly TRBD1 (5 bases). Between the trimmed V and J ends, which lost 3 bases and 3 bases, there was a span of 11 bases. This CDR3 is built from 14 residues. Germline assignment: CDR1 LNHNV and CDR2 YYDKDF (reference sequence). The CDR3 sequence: CATSSRTGDYGYTF. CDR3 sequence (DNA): TGTGCCACCAGCAGCCGAACAGGAGACTATGGCTACACCTTC. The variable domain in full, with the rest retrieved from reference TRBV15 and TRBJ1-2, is DAMVIQNPRYQVTQFGKPVTLSCSQTLNHNVMYWYQQKSSQAPKLLFHYYDKDFNNEADTPDNFQSRRPNTSFCFLDIRSPGLGDTAMYLCATSSRTGDYGYTFGSGTRLTVV.

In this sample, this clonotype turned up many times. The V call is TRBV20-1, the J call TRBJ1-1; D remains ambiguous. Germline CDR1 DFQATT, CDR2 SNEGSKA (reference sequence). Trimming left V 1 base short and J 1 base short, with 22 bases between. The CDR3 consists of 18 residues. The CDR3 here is CSARGEVRERLANTEAFF. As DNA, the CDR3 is TGCAGTGCTAGAGGGGAGGTGAGAGAACGGTTGGCGAACACTGAAGCTTTCTTT.

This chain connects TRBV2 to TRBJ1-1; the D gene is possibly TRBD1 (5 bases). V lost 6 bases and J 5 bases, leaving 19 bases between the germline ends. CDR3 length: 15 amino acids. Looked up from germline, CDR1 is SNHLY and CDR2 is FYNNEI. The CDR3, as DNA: TGTGCCAGCAGCTCTCGGACCGGGGGTAATACTGAAGCTTTCTTT. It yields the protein CASSSRTGGNTEAFF.

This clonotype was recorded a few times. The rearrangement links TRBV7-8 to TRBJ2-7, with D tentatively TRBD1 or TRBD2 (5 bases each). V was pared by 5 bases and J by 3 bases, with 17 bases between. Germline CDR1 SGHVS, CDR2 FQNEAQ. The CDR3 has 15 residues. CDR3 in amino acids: CASSRRQGGLYEQYF. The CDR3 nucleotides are TGTGCCAGCAGCCGCAGGCAGGGTGGACTCTACGAGCAGTACTTC.

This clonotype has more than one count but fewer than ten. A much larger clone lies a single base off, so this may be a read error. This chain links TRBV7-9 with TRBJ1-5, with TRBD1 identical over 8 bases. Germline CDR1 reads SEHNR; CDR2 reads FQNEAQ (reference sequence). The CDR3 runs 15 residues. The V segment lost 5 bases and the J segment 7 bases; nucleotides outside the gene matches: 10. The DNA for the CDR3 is TGTGCCAGCAGCGTGACAGGGGAGAGAGGACAGCCCCAGCATTTT. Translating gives CASSVTGERGQPQHF.

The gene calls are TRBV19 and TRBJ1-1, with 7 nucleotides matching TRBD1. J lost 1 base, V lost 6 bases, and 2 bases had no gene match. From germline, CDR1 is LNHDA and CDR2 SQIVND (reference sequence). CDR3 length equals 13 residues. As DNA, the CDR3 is TGTGCCAGTAGAAACAGGGGGAACACTGAAGCTTTCTTT. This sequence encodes CASRNRGNTEAFF.

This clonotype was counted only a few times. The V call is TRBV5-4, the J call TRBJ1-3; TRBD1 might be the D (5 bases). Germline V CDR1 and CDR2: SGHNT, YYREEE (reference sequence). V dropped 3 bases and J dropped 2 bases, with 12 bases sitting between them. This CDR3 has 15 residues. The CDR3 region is CASSSRGGPGNTIYF. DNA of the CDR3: TGTGCCAGCAGCTCGAGGGGTGGGCCTGGAAACACCATATATTTT.

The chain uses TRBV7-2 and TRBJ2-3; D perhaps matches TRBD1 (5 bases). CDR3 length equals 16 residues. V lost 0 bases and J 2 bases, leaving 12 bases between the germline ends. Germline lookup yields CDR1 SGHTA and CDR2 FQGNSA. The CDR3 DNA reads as TGTGCCAGCAGCTTAGCTCTCCAGGGCTACACAGATACGCAGTATTTT. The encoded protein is CASSLALQGYTDTQYF.

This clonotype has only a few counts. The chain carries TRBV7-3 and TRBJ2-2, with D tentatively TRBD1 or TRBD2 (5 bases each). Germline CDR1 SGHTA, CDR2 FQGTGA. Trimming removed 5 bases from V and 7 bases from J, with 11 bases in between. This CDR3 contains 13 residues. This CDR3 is CASSGTRGGELFF. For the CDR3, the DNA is TGTGCCAGCAGCGGGACGCGAGGCGGGGAGCTGTTTTTT.

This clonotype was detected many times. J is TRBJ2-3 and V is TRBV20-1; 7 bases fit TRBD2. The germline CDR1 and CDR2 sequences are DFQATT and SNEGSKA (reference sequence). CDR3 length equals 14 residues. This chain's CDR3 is CSLILGGGVDTQYF. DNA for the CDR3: TGCAGCCTCATATTGGGGGGGGGGGTGGATACGCAGTATTTT.

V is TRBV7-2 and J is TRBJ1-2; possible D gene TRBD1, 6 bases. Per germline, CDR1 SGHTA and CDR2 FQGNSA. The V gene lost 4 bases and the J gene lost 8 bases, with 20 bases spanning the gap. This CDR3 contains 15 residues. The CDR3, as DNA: TGTGCCAGCAGCTCGCGCGAGGGGGGGCTAGGAGGCTACACCTTC. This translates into CASSSREGGLGGYTF.

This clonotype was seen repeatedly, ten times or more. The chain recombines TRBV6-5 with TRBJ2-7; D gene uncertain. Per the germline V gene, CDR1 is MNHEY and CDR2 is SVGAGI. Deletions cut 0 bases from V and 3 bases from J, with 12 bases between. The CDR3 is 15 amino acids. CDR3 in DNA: TGTGCCAGCAGTTACTCAGGCAAGCACAGCTACGAGCAGTACTTC. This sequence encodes CASSYSGKHSYEQYF.

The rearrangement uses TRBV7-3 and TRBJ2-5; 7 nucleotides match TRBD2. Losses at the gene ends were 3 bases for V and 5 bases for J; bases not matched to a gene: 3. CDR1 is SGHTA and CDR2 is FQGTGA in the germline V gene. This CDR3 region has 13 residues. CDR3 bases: TGTGCCAGCAGCTTTCCCGGGGGGGAGACCCAGTACTTC. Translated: CASSFPGGETQYF.